This T cell receptor beta chain was recovered during a study of vaccination effects on CD4 cells after COVID-19. With the ViraFEST assay, the study expanded antigen-specific CD4+ T cells using viral peptide pools, then sequenced them. Upon completion of 10 to 11 days in culture, CD4+ T cells were isolated. All participants had two doses of either the BNT162b2 or mRNA-1273 vaccine. This CDR3 is built from 13 residues. Looked up from germline, CDR1 is MDHEN and CDR2 is SYDVKM. V was cut by 7 bases and J by 2 bases, with 11 bases left in between. The table came from immunoSEQ multiplex PCR; TCRdb's copy has only in-frame clones and leaves some out. The table shows fewer than 85,000 clones, with roughly three quarters occurring only once. Remarks on this clone: Its antigen is unknown.

The TCR comes from a human donor who received a COVID-19 vaccine. The rearrangement links TRBV28 to TRBJ1-2; D is perhaps TRBD1 (6 bases). The source material was CD4+ T cells from PBMCs cultured with HCoV-OC43 spike peptides, sampled after COVID-19 vaccination. Indicated subset: HCoV-OC43 spike overlapping peptide pool stimulation. CDR3: CASTGTGNYGYTF. Here the CDR3 DNA reads TGTGCCAGCACCGGTACAGGGAACTATGGCTACACCTTC.